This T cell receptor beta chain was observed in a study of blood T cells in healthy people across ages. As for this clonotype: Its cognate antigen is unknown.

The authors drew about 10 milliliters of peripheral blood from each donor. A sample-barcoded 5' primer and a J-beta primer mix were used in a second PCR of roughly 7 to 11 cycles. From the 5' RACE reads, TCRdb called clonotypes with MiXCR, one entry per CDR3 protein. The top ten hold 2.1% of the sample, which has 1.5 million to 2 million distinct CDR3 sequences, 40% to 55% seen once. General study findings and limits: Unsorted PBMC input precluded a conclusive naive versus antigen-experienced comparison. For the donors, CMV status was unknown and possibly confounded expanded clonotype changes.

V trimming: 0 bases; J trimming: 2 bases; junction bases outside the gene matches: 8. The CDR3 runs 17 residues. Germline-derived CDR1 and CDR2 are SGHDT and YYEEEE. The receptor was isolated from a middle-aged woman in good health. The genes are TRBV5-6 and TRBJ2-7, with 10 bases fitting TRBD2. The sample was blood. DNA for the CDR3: TGTGCCAGCAGCTTGGTTACTAGCGGGGTTCCCCCCTACGAGCAGTACTTC. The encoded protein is CASSLVTSGVPPYEQYF.